This TCR beta chain was documented in a study of shared clonotypes between healthy human individuals. Only in-frame clones appear in the TCRdb table, and some are missing; sequencing was by immunoSEQ multiplex PCR. The table has 400,000 to 500,000 clones, 76% seen once; the top ten hold under 15%. The CDR3 length is 14 residues. The germline V gene encodes CDR1 SGHAT and CDR2 FQNNGV. Trimming cost V 0 bases and J 7 bases, with 10 bases left between them. This sequence was found in a woman aged 40-49 years in good health. Some clones in this sample may be carry-over from other donors' samples. V and J are TRBV11-2 and TRBJ2-1; D ambiguous. Material for sequencing was PBMCs. As DNA, the CDR3 is TGTGCCAGCAGCTTAGACGCAGCGCGGAATGAGCAGTTCTTC. Translating gives CASSLDAARNEQFF.